This entry concerns a single TCR beta chain. This sample was included in a study of blood T cell repertoires in COVID-19. Assay: immunoSEQ multiplex PCR; the TCRdb copy retains only in-frame clones and omits some. The table records under 300,000 clones, around 88% of them present only once. This CDR3 is 15 amino acids long. Trimming pared 0 bases from V and 6 bases from J, leaving 9 bases between. Germline V gives CDR1 KGHSH, CDR2 LQKENI. The chain has TRBV18 and TRBJ1-6; D unresolved. The sequence derives from a man aged 40-55 years who had recovered from COVID-19. The specimen was PBMCs or T cells enriched from blood (not recorded which). The CDR3 nucleotides are TGTGCCAGCTCACCACCGGGAGGACTTAATTCACCCCTCCACTTT. It codes for CASSPPGGLNSPLHF.